These T cell receptor beta chains were read from a single sample in a study of Graves' ophthalmopathy and Graves' hyperthyroidism. TCRdb reprocessed the multiplex PCR reads with MiXCR, giving one entry per CDR3 protein. This table has over a million distinct CDR3 sequences, about 36% appearing once. Sequenced material: peripheral blood or thyroid tissue (not recorded which). Receptors were obtained from an adult man with Graves' hyperthyroidism. CDR3s include the opening cysteine and the closing phenylalanine or tryptophan. Each record gives: CDR3 protein, CDR3 DNA, clone size, D gene, J gene, V gene. A D gene is named only where the DNA matches it firmly. Clone size is shown for a subset of rows, as once, few, many or a class of expanded clone.

CDR3: CASSQNLAGELFF; DNA: TGTGCCAGCAGCCAAAACCTCGCCGGGGAGCTGTTTTTT; size: -; D: -; J: TRBJ2-2; V: TRBV14
CDR3: CAASSQPGLAETQYF; DNA: TGTGCCGCCAGCAGCCAGCCGGGATTGGCAGAGACCCAGTACTTC; size: -; D: -; J: TRBJ2-5; V: TRBV15
CDR3: CASSYWGTQPQHF; DNA: TGTGCCAGCAGTTACTGGGGGACCCAGCCCCAGCATTTT; size: few; D: -; J: TRBJ1-5; V: TRBV6-2/TRBV6-3
CDR3: CASSLEVDNQPQHF; DNA: TGTGCCAGCAGTTTAGAGGTGGACAATCAGCCCCAGCATTTT; size: many; D: -; J: TRBJ1-5; V: TRBV12-3/TRBV12-4
CDR3: CASSERGVGQTQYF; DNA: TGTGCCAGCAGCGAGAGGGGCGTCGGTCAGACCCAGTACTTC; size: many; D: -; J: TRBJ2-5; V: TRBV9
CDR3: CASRRGGGYEQYF; DNA: TGTGCCAGCAGGCGCGGGGGGGGTTACGAGCAGTACTTC; size: -; D: TRBD2; J: TRBJ2-7; V: TRBV2
CDR3: CASSPAGLGNQPQHF; DNA: TGTGCCAGCAGCCCGGCGGGGTTGGGCAATCAGCCCCAGCATTTT; size: -; D: -; J: TRBJ1-5; V: TRBV7-2
CDR3: CASSEQDRYNEQYF; DNA: TGTGCCAGCAGTGAACAGGACAGGTACAACGAGCAGTACTTC; size: many; D: TRBD1; J: TRBJ2-7; V: TRBV25-1
CDR3: CASSLYPLNEKLFF; DNA: TGTGCCAGCAGCTTATACCCCCTTAACGAAAAACTGTTTTTT; size: few; D: -; J: TRBJ1-4; V: TRBV5-6
CDR3: CASSQVSVYQETQYF; DNA: TGTGCCAGCAGCCAAGTTTCTGTGTACCAAGAGACCCAGTACTTC; size: -; D: -; J: TRBJ2-5; V: TRBV3-1
CDR3: CASSQDAGPGVEAFF; DNA: TGTGCCAGCAGCCAAGACGCGGGGCCGGGCGTTGAAGCTTTCTTT; size: few; D: -; J: TRBJ1-1; V: TRBV4-1
CDR3: CASSLGGGHYEQYF; DNA: TGTGCCAGCAGCTTGGGGGGAGGGCACTACGAGCAGTACTTC; size: -; D: TRBD2; J: TRBJ2-7; V: TRBV5-6
CDR3: CASSYYRSHLGLNTEAFF; DNA: TGTGCCAGCAGTTACTATCGATCACATCTGGGTTTGAACACTGAAGCTTTCTTT; size: -; D: -; J: TRBJ1-1; V: TRBV6-5
CDR3: CASSLGSGSEAFF; DNA: TGTGCCAGCAGCTTAGGTTCGGGTTCTGAAGCTTTCTTT; size: many; D: -; J: TRBJ1-1; V: TRBV7-3
CDR3: CASSLGNNEKLFF; DNA: TGTGCCAGCAGCTTAGGGAACAATGAAAAACTGTTTTTT; size: many; D: -; J: TRBJ1-4; V: TRBV7-8
CDR3: CASSSRTGGEQYF; DNA: TGTGCCAGCAGCTCTCGGACAGGGGGCGAGCAGTACTTC; size: many; D: TRBD1; J: TRBJ2-7; V: TRBV7-2
CDR3: CSASRTDSNQPQHF; DNA: TGCAGTGCTAGTAGGACAGATAGCAATCAGCCCCAGCATTTT; size: many; D: -; J: TRBJ1-5; V: TRBV20-1
CDR3: CSAITGNLNTEAFF; DNA: TGCAGTGCTATCACAGGGAACTTGAACACTGAAGCTTTCTTT; size: few; D: -; J: TRBJ1-1; V: TRBV20-1